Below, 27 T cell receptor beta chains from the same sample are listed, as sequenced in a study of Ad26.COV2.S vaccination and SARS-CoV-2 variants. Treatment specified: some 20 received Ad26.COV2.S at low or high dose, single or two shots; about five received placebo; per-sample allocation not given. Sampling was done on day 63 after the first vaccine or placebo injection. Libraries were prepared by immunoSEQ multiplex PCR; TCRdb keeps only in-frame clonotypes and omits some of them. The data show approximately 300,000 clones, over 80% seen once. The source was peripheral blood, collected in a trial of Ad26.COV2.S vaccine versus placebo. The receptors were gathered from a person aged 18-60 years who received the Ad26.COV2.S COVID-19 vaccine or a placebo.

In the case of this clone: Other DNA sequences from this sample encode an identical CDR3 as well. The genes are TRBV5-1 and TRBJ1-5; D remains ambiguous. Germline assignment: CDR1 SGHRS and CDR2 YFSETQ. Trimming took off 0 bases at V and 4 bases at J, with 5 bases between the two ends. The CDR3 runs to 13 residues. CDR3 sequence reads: CASSLVGNQPQHF. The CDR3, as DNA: TGCGCCAGCAGCTTGGTGGGTAATCAGCCCCAGCATTTT.

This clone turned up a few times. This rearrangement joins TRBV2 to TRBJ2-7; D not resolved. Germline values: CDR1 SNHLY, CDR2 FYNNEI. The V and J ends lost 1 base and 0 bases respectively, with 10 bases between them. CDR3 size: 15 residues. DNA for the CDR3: TGTGCCAGCAGTGAAGGGCAGGTACCCTCCTACGAGCAGTACTTC. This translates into CASSEGQVPSYEQYF.

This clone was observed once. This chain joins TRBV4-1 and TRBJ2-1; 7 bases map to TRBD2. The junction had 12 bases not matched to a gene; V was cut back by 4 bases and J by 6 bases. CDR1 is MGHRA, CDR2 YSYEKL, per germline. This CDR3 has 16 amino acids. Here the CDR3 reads CASSLERDPSPNEQFF. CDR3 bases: TGCGCCAGCAGCCTCGAGCGGGATCCCAGCCCCAATGAGCAGTTCTTC.

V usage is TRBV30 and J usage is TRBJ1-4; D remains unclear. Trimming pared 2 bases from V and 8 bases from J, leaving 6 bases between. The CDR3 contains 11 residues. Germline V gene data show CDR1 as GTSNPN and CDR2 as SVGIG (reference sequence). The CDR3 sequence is CAWSFGEKLFF. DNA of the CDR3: TGTGCCTGGAGTTTCGGAGAAAAACTGTTTTTT.

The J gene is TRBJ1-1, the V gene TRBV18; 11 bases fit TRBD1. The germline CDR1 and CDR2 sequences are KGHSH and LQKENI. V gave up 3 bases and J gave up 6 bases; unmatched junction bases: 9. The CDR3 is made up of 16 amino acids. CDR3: CASSPIGQGAAAEAFF. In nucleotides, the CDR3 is TGTGCCAGCTCACCTATAGGACAGGGGGCGGCGGCTGAAGCTTTCTTT.

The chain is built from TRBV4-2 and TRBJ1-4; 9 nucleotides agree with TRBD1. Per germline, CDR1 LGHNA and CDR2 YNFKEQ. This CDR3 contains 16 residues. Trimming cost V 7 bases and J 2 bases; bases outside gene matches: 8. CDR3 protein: CASTGQGIGTNEKLFF. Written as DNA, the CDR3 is TGTGCCAGCACCGGACAGGGGATCGGGACTAATGAAAAACTGTTTTTT.

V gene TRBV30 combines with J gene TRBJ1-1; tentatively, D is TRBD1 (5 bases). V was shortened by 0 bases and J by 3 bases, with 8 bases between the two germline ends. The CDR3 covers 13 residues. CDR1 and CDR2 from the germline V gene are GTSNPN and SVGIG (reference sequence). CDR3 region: CAWSVKGDTEAFF. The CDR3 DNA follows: TGTGCCTGGAGTGTAAAAGGGGACACTGAAGCTTTCTTT.

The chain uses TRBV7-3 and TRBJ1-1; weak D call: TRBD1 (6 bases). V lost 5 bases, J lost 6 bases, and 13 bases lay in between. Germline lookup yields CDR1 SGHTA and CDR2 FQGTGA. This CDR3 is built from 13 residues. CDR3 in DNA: TGTGCCAGCAGCCCGACAGGCTCATCTGAAGCTTTCTTT. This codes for CASSPTGSSEAFF.

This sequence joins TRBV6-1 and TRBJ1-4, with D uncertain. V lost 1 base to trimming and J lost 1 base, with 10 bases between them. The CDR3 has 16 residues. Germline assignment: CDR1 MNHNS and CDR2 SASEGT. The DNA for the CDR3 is TGTGCCAGCAGTGAAGTTTCAACAGTAACTAATGAAAAACTGTTTTTT. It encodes CASSEVSTVTNEKLFF.

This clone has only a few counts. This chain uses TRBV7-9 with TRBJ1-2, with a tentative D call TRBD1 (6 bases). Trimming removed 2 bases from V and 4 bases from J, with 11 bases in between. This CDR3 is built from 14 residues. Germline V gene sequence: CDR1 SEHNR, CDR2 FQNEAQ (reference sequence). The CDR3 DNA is TGTGCCAGCAGCTTAACGACGGACAGCTATGGCTACACCTTC. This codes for CASSLTTDSYGYTF.

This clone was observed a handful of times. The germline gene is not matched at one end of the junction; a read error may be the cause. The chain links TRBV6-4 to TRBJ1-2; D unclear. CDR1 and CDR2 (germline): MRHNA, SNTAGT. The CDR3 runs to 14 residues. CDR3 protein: CATRPDGSLGGYTF. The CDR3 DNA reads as TGCGCCACGAGACCCGACGGCTCCTTGGGGGGCTACACCTTC.

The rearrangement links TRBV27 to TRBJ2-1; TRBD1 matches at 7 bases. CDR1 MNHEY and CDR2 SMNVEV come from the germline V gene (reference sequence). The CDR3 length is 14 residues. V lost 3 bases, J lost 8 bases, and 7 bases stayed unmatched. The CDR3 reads CASSFFRGGDEQFF. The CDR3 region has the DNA TGTGCCAGCAGTTTTTTTAGAGGGGGCGATGAGCAGTTCTTC.

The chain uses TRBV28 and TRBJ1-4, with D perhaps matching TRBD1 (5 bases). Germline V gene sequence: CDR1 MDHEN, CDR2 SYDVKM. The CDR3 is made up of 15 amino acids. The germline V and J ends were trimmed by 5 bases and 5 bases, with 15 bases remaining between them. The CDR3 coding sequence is TGTGCCAGCAGTCCACTACCGGGACGGAATGAAAAACTGTTTTTT. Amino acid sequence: CASSPLPGRNEKLFF.

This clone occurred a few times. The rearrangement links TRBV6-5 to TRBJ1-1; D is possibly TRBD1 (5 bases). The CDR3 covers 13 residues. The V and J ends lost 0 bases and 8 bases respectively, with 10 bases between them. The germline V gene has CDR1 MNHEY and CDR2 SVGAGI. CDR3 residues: CASSYSTDLEAFF. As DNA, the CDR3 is TGTGCCAGCAGTTACTCGACAGACTTGGAAGCTTTCTTT.

Written as DNA, the CDR3 is TGTGCCAGTAGCTTGGGAGCGGGCAATCAGCCCCAGCATTTT. This translates into CASSLGAGNQPQHF. The chain joins TRBV19 to TRBJ1-5; unclear D gene. This CDR3 spans 14 amino acids. V dropped 6 bases and J dropped 2 bases, with 11 bases sitting between them. Germline V gene lookup returns CDR1 LNHDA and CDR2 SQIVND (reference sequence).

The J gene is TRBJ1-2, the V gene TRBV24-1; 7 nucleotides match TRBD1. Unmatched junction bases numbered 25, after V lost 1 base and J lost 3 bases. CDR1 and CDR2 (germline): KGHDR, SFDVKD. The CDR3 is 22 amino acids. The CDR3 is CATSDFTDSSTHLRTGHYGYTF. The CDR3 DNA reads TGTGCCACCAGTGATTTTACGGACAGTTCCACACATTTACGGACAGGTCACTATGGCTACACCTTC.

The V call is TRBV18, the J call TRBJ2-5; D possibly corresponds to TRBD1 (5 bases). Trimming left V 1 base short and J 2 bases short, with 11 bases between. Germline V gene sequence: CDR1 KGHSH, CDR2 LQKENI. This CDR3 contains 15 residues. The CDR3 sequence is CASSPRSPGQETQYF. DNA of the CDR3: TGTGCCAGCTCACCACGGTCCCCAGGGCAAGAGACCCAGTACTTC.

Here the CDR3 DNA reads TGTGCCAGCAGCCCGAGGACAGCTAACTATGGCTACACCTTC. Its protein is CASSPRTANYGYTF. The chain uses TRBV5-8 and TRBJ1-2; TRBD1 is a possible D gene (6 bases). Trimming took off 4 bases at V and 0 bases at J, with 10 bases between the two ends. Germline CDR1 reads SGHTS; CDR2 reads YDEGEE. The CDR3 covers 14 residues.

The CDR3 sequence is CASSYVQGPNQPQHF. CDR3 sequence (DNA): TGTGCCAGCAGTTACGTACAGGGGCCAAATCAGCCCCAGCATTTT. J is TRBJ1-5 and V is TRBV6-5; 7 bases map to TRBD1. After removal of 2 bases from V and 4 bases from J, the junction contained 5 bases not matched to a gene. Germline CDR1 reads MNHEY; CDR2 reads SVGAGI. This CDR3 is built from 15 residues.

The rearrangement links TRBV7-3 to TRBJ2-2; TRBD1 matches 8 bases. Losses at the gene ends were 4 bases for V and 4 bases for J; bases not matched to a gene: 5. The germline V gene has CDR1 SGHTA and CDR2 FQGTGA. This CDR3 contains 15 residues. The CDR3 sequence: CASSYGQGFTGELFF. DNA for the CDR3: TGTGCCAGCAGCTACGGACAGGGATTCACCGGGGAGCTGTTTTTT.

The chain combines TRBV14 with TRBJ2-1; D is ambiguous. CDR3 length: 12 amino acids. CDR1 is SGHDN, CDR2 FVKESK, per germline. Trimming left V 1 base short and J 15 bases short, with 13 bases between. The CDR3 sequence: CASSQASTVAFF. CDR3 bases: TGTGCCAGCAGCCAAGCTAGTACAGTCGCGTTCTTC.

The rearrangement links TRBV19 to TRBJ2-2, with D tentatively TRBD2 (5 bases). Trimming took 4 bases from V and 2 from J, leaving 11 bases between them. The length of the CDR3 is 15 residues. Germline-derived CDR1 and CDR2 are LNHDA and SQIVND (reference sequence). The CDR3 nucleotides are TGTGCCAGTAGTACGGAGGTCCCTAACACCGGGGAGCTGTTTTTT. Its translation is CASSTEVPNTGELFF.

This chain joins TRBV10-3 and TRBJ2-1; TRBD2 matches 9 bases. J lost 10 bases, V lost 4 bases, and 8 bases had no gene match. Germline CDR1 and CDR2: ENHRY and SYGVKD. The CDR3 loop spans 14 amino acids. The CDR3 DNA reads TGTGCCATCAGTGTTGCTAGCGGGGCTGCCGAGCAGTTCTTC. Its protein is CAISVASGAAEQFF.

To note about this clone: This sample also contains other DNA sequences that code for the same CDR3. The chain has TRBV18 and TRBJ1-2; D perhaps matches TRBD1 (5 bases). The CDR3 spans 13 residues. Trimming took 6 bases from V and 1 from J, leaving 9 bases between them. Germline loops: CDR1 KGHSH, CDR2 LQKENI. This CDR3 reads CASSPDSNYGYTF. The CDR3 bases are TGTGCCAGCTCCCCCGACAGTAACTATGGCTACACCTTC. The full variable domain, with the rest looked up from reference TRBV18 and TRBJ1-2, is NAGVMQNPRHLVRRRGQEARLRCSPMKGHSHVYWYRQLPEEGLKFMVYLQKENIIDESGMPKERFSAEFPKEGPSILRIQQVVRGDSAAYFCASSPDSNYGYTFGSGTRLTVV.

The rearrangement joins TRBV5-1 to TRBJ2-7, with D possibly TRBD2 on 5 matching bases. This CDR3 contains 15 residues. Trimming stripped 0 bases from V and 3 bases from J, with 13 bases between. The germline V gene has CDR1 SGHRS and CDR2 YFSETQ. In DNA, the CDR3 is TGCGCCAGCAGCTTGGACGTCACCGGGATCTACGAGCAGTACTTC. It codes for CASSLDVTGIYEQYF.

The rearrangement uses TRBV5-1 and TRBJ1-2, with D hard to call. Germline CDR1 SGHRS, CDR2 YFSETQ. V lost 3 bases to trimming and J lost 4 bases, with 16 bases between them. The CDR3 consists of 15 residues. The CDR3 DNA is TGCGCCAGCAGCTCGGGCCGGACGAGGGTCTATGGCTACACCTTC. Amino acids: CASSSGRTRVYGYTF.

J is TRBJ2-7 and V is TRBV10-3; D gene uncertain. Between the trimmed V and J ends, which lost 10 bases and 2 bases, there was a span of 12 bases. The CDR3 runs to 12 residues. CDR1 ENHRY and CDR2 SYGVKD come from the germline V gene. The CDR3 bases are TGTGCCACCCAGGACGTAACCTACGAGCAGTACTTC. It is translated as CATQDVTYEQYF.